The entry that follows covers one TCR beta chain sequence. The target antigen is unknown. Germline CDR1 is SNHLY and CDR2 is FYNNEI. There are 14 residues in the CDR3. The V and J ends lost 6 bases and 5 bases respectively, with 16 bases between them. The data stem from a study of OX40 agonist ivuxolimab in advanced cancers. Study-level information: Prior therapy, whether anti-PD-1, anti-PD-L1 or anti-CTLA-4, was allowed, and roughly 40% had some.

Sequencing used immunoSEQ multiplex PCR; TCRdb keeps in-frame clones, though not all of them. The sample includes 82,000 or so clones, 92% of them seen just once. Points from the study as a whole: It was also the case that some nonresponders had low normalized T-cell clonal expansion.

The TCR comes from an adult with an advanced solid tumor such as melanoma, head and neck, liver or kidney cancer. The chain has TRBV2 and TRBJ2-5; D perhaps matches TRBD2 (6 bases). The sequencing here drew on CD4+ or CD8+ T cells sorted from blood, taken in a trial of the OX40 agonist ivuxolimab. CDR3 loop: CASRIAESGETQYF. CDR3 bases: TGTGCCAGCAGGATAGCGGAGTCGGGGGAGACCCAGTACTTC.